The entry that follows covers one T cell receptor beta chain sequence. The data were taken from a study of immune heterogeneity within non-small cell lung tumors. J was trimmed by 0 bases and V by 4 bases; bases with no gene match: 15. Germline V lookup: CDR1 SEHNR, CDR2 FQNEAQ (reference sequence). The CDR3 runs to 19 residues. Bulk tumor genomic DNA (about 600 ng per sample) served as template. During surgery, each primary tumor gave multiple biopsies spaced as far apart as possible. Those enrolled were patients newly diagnosed with untreated non-small cell lung cancer and undergoing curative surgery. A first 10-cycle multiplex round used 32 V-gene and 13 J-gene primers on TCR beta CDR3. Each CDR3 protein is one row after TCRdb ran MiXCR on the multiplex PCR reads. The repertoire includes 13,000 or so distinct CDR3 sequences, about 25% of them detected once, and about an eighth sits in the top ten.

Sequencing used lung tumor tissue. The chain has TRBV7-9 and TRBJ2-1; TRBD1 aligns across 7 bases. This receptor was taken from a man between 50 and 59 years old with non-small cell lung cancer. The CDR3 sequence is CASSSTGTASASSYNEQFF. The CDR3 coding sequence is TGTGCCAGCAGCTCTACCGGGACAGCTTCCGCGAGCTCCTACAATGAGCAGTTCTTC.